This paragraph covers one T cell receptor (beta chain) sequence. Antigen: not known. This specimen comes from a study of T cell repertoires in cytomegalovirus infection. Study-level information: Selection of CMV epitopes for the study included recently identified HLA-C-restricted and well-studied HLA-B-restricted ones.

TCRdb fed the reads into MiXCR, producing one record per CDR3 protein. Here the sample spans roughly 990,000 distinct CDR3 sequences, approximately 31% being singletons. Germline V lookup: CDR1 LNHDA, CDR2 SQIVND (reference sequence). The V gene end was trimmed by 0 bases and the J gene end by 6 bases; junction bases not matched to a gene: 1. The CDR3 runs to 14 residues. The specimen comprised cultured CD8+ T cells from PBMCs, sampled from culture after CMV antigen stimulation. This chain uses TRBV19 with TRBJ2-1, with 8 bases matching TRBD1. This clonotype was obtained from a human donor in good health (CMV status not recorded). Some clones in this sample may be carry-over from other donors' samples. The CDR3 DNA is TGTGCCAGTAGTATAGATCAGGGGGCCAATGAGCAGTTCTTC. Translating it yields CASSIDQGANEQFF.